This TCR beta chain was documented in a study of response to subunit inactivated influenza vaccine. This clonotype was seen more than once but under ten times. Its antigen is undetermined. TCRdb re-called the RT-PCR reads with MiXCR, one entry per CDR3 protein. The sample has under 550,000 distinct CDR3 sequences; approximately 6.9% are singletons. V was pared by 3 bases and J by 8 bases, with 14 bases between. The germline V gene has CDR1 DFQATT and CDR2 SNEGSKA (reference sequence). The CDR3 runs to 13 residues. Study outcomes and limitations: Each seasonal influenza vaccination, the authors suggested, recruits few new T cells.

The sequenced sample was PBMCs from blood, obtained around 25 months after vaccination. The receptor was derived from a man aged 45-69 years who received an inactivated influenza vaccine. The V and J genes are TRBV20-1 and TRBJ1-5; D uncertain. For the CDR3, the DNA is TGCAGTGCTAGCCGGGTTGGGGTGGAGCCCCAGCATTTT. Translation gives CSASRVGVEPQHF.